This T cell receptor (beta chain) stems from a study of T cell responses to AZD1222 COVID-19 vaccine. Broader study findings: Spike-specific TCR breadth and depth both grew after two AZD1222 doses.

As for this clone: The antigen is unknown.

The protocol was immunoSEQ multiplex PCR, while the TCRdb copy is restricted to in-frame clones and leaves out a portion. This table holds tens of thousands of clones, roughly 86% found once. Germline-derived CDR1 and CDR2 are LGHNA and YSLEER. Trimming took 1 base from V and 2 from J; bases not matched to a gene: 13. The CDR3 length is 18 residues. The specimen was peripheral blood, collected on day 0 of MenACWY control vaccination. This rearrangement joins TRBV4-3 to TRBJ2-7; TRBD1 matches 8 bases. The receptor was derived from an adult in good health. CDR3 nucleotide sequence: TGCGCCAGCAGCCAAGGGGGTGGACAGGGACGAGGAACCTACGAGCAGTACTTC. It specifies CASSQGGGQGRGTYEQYF.